This T cell receptor (beta chain) was captured in a study of T cell responses to AZD1222 COVID-19 vaccine. Whole-study results and caveats: Spike-specific TCR breadth and depth were elevated following two AZD1222 doses.

Some clones are missing from TCRdb's copy, which holds only in-frame ones; the method was immunoSEQ multiplex PCR. The sample shows about 97,000 clones, more than 70% of them seen only once. CDR3 length: 13 residues. V was cut by 5 bases and J by 3 bases, with 10 bases left in between. A word on this clone: Its antigen is currently unknown.

This receptor was obtained from an adult in good health. The chain carries TRBV12-3 or TRBV12-4 and TRBJ1-1; a possible D gene is TRBD1 (6 bases). The sequencing here drew on peripheral blood, taken on day 0 of AZD1222 vaccination. The CDR3 sequence: CASSLQGYTEAFF. CDR3 coding DNA: TGTGCCAGCAGTCTACAGGGTTACACTGAAGCTTTCTTT.